This is a list of T cell receptor beta chains from one sample in a study of cytomegalovirus exposure and HLA in healthy donors. TCRdb's table, derived via immunoSEQ multiplex PCR, lists solely in-frame clones and lacks some. The table includes approximately 170,000 clones, around 80% detected once. The specimen was PBMCs. All receptors come from a human donor in good health. Both conserved end residues are part of each CDR3. Each record gives: clone size, V gene, D gene, J gene, CDR3 DNA, CDR3 protein. The D gene is left open where the match is weak. The listing skips clone size in some rows; elsewhere it reads once, few, many or a size class.

clone size: .; V gene: TRBV9; D gene: TRBD2; J gene: TRBJ2-5; CDR3 DNA: TGTGCCAGCAGCGTAGATGGGAGGGACTCGGAGACCCAGTACTTC; CDR3 protein: CASSVDGRDSETQYF
clone size: .; V gene: TRBV9; D gene: TRBD1; J gene: TRBJ1-1; CDR3 DNA: TGTGCCAGCAGCGGGGGACAGGCGTACACTGAAGCTTTCTTT; CDR3 protein: CASSGGQAYTEAFF
clone size: .; V gene: TRBV9; D gene: .; J gene: TRBJ2-2; CDR3 DNA: TGTGCCAGCAGCCCTTTTTGGGGGGGGGCCATCGGGGAGCTGTTTTTT; CDR3 protein: CASSPFWGGAIGELFF
clone size: .; V gene: TRBV10-3; D gene: .; J gene: TRBJ1-6; CDR3 DNA: TGTGCCATCAGTGAAACAGAAACTAATTCACCCCTCCACTTT; CDR3 protein: CAISETETNSPLHF
clone size: .; V gene: TRBV7-2; D gene: .; J gene: TRBJ2-7; CDR3 DNA: TGTGCCAGCAGTCTAAAGGGAGGCTCCTACGAGCAGTACTTC; CDR3 protein: CASSLKGGSYEQYF
clone size: .; V gene: TRBV4-1; D gene: TRBD1; J gene: TRBJ2-5; CDR3 DNA: TGCGCCAGCAGCCAAGGGGGGACAGGGGGTTCGGAGACCCAGTACTTC; CDR3 protein: CASSQGGTGGSETQYF
clone size: .; V gene: TRBV28; D gene: .; J gene: TRBJ2-4; CDR3 DNA: TGTGCCAGCAGTCAGGGTCGGCAAAACATTCAGTACTTC; CDR3 protein: CASSQGRQNIQYF
clone size: few; V gene: TRBV7-9; D gene: .; J gene: TRBJ2-5; CDR3 DNA: TGTGCCAGCAGCTGGACATCCCAAGAGACCCAGTACTTC; CDR3 protein: CASSWTSQETQYF
clone size: .; V gene: TRBV25-1; D gene: .; J gene: TRBJ2-2; CDR3 DNA: TGTGCCAGCAACCAAATAGGGGCCGGGGAGCTGTTTTTT; CDR3 protein: CASNQIGAGELFF
clone size: .; V gene: TRBV7-9; D gene: .; J gene: TRBJ2-7; CDR3 DNA: TGTGCCAGCAGCTTAGGTGGGCCAGACTCCTACGAGCAGTACTTC; CDR3 protein: CASSLGGPDSYEQYF
clone size: .; V gene: TRBV5-1; D gene: .; J gene: TRBJ2-7; CDR3 DNA: TGCGCCAGCCGCCCGGGTTACACACCCTACGAGCAGTACTTC; CDR3 protein: CASRPGYTPYEQYF
clone size: .; V gene: TRBV7-9; D gene: TRBD1; J gene: TRBJ1-4; CDR3 DNA: TGTGCCAGCAGCTCAAACAGGGGTCGGAATGAAAAACTGTTTTTT; CDR3 protein: CASSSNRGRNEKLFF
clone size: .; V gene: TRBV6-1; D gene: TRBD2; J gene: TRBJ2-7; CDR3 DNA: TGTGCCAGCAGTGAGGGTCTAGCGGGGCTCTACGAGCAGTACTTC; CDR3 protein: CASSEGLAGLYEQYF
clone size: .; V gene: TRBV5-6; D gene: TRBD1; J gene: TRBJ2-7; CDR3 DNA: TGTGCCAGCAGCTTTAGGCGGACAGGGGTTAGTGAGCAGTACTTC; CDR3 protein: CASSFRRTGVSEQYF
clone size: once; V gene: TRBV7-2; D gene: TRBD1; J gene: TRBJ1-4; CDR3 DNA: TGTGCCAGCAGCTGGGGAGGACAGGGGGGCGAAAAACTGTTTTTT; CDR3 protein: CASSWGGQGGEKLFF
clone size: .; V gene: TRBV5-1; D gene: TRBD2; J gene: TRBJ2-2; CDR3 DNA: TGCGCCAGCAGCGCAGAGGGACTAGCGGGGGAAAACACCGGGGAGCTGTTTTTT; CDR3 protein: CASSAEGLAGENTGELFF
clone size: .; V gene: TRBV4-1; D gene: .; J gene: TRBJ2-3; CDR3 DNA: TGCGCCAGCAGCCAAGATTCCAGTCATAGCACAGATACGCAGTATTTT; CDR3 protein: CASSQDSSHSTDTQYF
clone size: .; V gene: TRBV5-8; D gene: .; J gene: TRBJ2-7; CDR3 DNA: TGTGCCAGCAGCTTGGAAGAATCCAGGGTAGGCTACGAGCAGTACTTC; CDR3 protein: CASSLEESRVGYEQYF
clone size: .; V gene: TRBV7-2; D gene: .; J gene: TRBJ1-1; CDR3 DNA: TGTGCCAGCAGCTCGCCGGGACAGAACACTGAAGCTTTCTTT; CDR3 protein: CASSSPGQNTEAFF
clone size: .; V gene: TRBV7-2; D gene: .; J gene: TRBJ1-2; CDR3 DNA: TGTGCCAGCAGTAATCGACCCCGGGACACAGGAGAGGATGGCTACACCTTC; CDR3 protein: CASSNRPRDTGEDGYTF
clone size: .; V gene: TRBV5-1; D gene: TRBD2; J gene: TRBJ2-1; CDR3 DNA: TGCGCCAGCAGCCCGACTAGCGGGGTTAACAATGAGCAGTTCTTC; CDR3 protein: CASSPTSGVNNEQFF
clone size: .; V gene: TRBV4-1; D gene: .; J gene: TRBJ1-1; CDR3 DNA: TGCGCTATACCTCCCGGGCAGGGGCATATGAACACTGAAGCTTTCTTT; CDR3 protein: CAIPPGQGHMNTEAFF
clone size: .; V gene: TRBV6-1; D gene: TRBD2; J gene: TRBJ2-1; CDR3 DNA: TGTGCCAGCAGTGAACGGGGGACTAGCGGGGTACCTTCCTACAATGAGCAGTTCTTC; CDR3 protein: CASSERGTSGVPSYNEQFF
clone size: few; V gene: TRBV7-9; D gene: .; J gene: TRBJ1-1; CDR3 DNA: TGTGCCAGCAGCCCGAGTACTGAAGCTTTCTTT; CDR3 protein: CASSPSTEAFF
clone size: .; V gene: TRBV5-1; D gene: .; J gene: TRBJ2-3; CDR3 DNA: TGCGCCAGCAGCTCAACAGCTTGGCCGCAGTATTTT; CDR3 protein: CASSSTAWPQYF
clone size: few; V gene: TRBV4-1; D gene: TRBD2; J gene: TRBJ2-2; CDR3 DNA: TGCGCCAGCAGCCGACTAGCGGGGGGGACCGGGGAGCTGTTTTTT; CDR3 protein: CASSRLAGGTGELFF
clone size: .; V gene: TRBV4-1; D gene: TRBD2; J gene: TRBJ2-5; CDR3 DNA: TGCGCCAGCAGCACCACTAGCGGGGGGGCCGGGGAGACCCAGTACTTC; CDR3 protein: CASSTTSGGAGETQYF
clone size: .; V gene: TRBV5-1; D gene: .; J gene: TRBJ2-2; CDR3 DNA: TGCGCCAGCAGCCCCTCTCTTTCGAACACCGGGGAGCTGTTTTTT; CDR3 protein: CASSPSLSNTGELFF
clone size: .; V gene: TRBV12-5; D gene: TRBD2; J gene: TRBJ2-7; CDR3 DNA: TGTGCTAGTGGTCCGGGACTAGCGGTCTCCTACGAGCAGTACTTC; CDR3 protein: CASGPGLAVSYEQYF
clone size: few; V gene: TRBV4-1; D gene: .; J gene: TRBJ1-1; CDR3 DNA: TGCGCCAGCAGCCAAGAGGGGGGTTGGGCTTTCTTT; CDR3 protein: CASSQEGGWAFF
clone size: .; V gene: TRBV9; D gene: .; J gene: TRBJ2-7; CDR3 DNA: TGTGCCAGCAGCGCCCAGGACAGCAGATACGAGCAGTACTTC; CDR3 protein: CASSAQDSRYEQYF
clone size: .; V gene: TRBV7-7; D gene: TRBD1; J gene: TRBJ2-5; CDR3 DNA: TGTGCTAGCAGCTTAGGGACAGCTTATCAAGAGACCCAGTACTTC; CDR3 protein: CASSLGTAYQETQYF
clone size: .; V gene: TRBV10-3; D gene: .; J gene: TRBJ2-7; CDR3 DNA: TGTGCCATCAGTGAGTCGATATCAGGATACTACGAGCAGTACTTC; CDR3 protein: CAISESISGYYEQYF
clone size: .; V gene: TRBV5-1; D gene: .; J gene: TRBJ2-7; CDR3 DNA: TGCGCCAGCAGCTTGTTGGGTCGGAGCGATTACGAGCAGTACTTC; CDR3 protein: CASSLLGRSDYEQYF
clone size: .; V gene: TRBV27; D gene: TRBD1; J gene: TRBJ1-1; CDR3 DNA: TGTGCCAGTAGACAGGGCATGAACACTGAAGCTTTCTTT; CDR3 protein: CASRQGMNTEAFF
clone size: .; V gene: TRBV5-1; D gene: .; J gene: TRBJ1-2; CDR3 DNA: TGCGCCAGCAGCTTGGTCCCCGGACAAGCATCGTTTGGCTACACCTTC; CDR3 protein: CASSLVPGQASFGYTF
clone size: few; V gene: TRBV5-1; D gene: .; J gene: TRBJ1-4; CDR3 DNA: TGCGCCAGCAGCTTGGACATTAATAATGAAAAACTGTTTTTT; CDR3 protein: CASSLDINNEKLFF
clone size: .; V gene: TRBV23-1; D gene: .; J gene: TRBJ2-1; CDR3 DNA: TGCGCCAGCAGTCAATATGGACAGATCTACAATGAGCAGTTCTTC; CDR3 protein: CASSQYGQIYNEQFF
clone size: .; V gene: TRBV18; D gene: .; J gene: TRBJ1-6; CDR3 DNA: TGTGCCAGCTCATCAGGTCAGGGGAATTCACCCCTCCACTTT; CDR3 protein: CASSSGQGNSPLHF
clone size: .; V gene: TRBV9; D gene: TRBD2; J gene: TRBJ2-1; CDR3 DNA: TGTGCCAGCAGCGTAAGCGGGAGCTCCTACAATGAGCAGTTCTTC; CDR3 protein: CASSVSGSSYNEQFF
clone size: few; V gene: TRBV6-5; D gene: TRBD1; J gene: TRBJ2-2; CDR3 DNA: TGTGCCAGCAGTAGACAGGGGGCGAACACCGGGGAGCTGTTTTTT; CDR3 protein: CASSRQGANTGELFF
clone size: .; V gene: TRBV10-3; D gene: TRBD1; J gene: TRBJ1-1; CDR3 DNA: TGTGCCATCAGTGAGTCGGGACAGCCTCGGGGCACTGAAGCTTTCTTT; CDR3 protein: CAISESGQPRGTEAFF
clone size: .; V gene: TRBV7-2; D gene: TRBD1; J gene: TRBJ1-5; CDR3 DNA: TGTGCCAGCAGCTCCGCCGCGGGACAGGGGATTTCCCAGCATTTT; CDR3 protein: CASSSAAGQGISQHF
clone size: .; V gene: TRBV7-8; D gene: .; J gene: TRBJ1-1; CDR3 DNA: TGTGCCAGCAGCTTAGCCCACAGTGAAGCTTTCTTT; CDR3 protein: CASSLAHSEAFF
clone size: .; V gene: TRBV6-5; D gene: .; J gene: TRBJ1-2; CDR3 DNA: TGTGCCAGCAGTCCCCCGGGGAACTATGGCTACACCTTC; CDR3 protein: CASSPPGNYGYTF
clone size: .; V gene: TRBV5-5; D gene: .; J gene: TRBJ2-7; CDR3 DNA: TGTGCCAGCAGCTTTAGTCTGGGGGGGCTTCTCACCGAGCAGTACTTC; CDR3 protein: CASSFSLGGLLTEQYF
clone size: .; V gene: TRBV10-3; D gene: .; J gene: TRBJ1-4; CDR3 DNA: TGTGCCATCAGTGATGCTCAGGATAATGAAAAACTGTTTTTT; CDR3 protein: CAISDAQDNEKLFF